This TCR beta chain was sequenced in a study of early T cells in non-severe SARS-CoV-2 infection. Study-level information: From unsorted whole blood, bulk RNA was sequenced, and the chains remained unpaired.

Whole-study results and caveats: Anti-spike CD8 responses were favored in VDJdb matching, and private and CD4 specificities were missed.

On this clonotype itself: Its target is unknown.

One entry per CDR3 protein results from TCRdb running MiXCR on the 5' RACE reads. The table includes more than 50,000 distinct CDR3 sequences, 9.5% to 15% detected once. Germline CDR1 is SGHNT and CDR2 is YYREEE (reference sequence). Unmatched junction bases numbered 5, after V lost 0 bases and J lost 4 bases. The CDR3 spans 16 residues. The sequence derives from an adult who was a healthcare worker with PCR-confirmed SARS-CoV-2 infection or an uninfected control (not recorded which). The rearrangement uses TRBV5-4 and TRBJ2-3, with 10 bases that match TRBD2. The material sequenced was whole blood. The CDR3 DNA is TGTGCCAGCAGCTTGGAGCTAGCGGGAGTAGCAGATACGCAGTATTTT. Residues: CASSLELAGVADTQYF.